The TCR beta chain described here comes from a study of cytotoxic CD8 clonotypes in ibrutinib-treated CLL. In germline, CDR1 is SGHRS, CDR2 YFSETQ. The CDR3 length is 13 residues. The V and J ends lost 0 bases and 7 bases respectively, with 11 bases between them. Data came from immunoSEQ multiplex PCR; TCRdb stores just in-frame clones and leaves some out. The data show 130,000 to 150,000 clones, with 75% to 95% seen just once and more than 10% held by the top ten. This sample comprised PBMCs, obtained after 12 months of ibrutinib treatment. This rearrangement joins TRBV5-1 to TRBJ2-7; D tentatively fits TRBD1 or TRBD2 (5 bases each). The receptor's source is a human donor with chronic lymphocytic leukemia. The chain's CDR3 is CASSLVGAREQYF. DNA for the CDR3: TGCGCCAGCAGCTTGGTCGGGGCCCGGGAGCAGTACTTC.